This passage covers 22 T cell receptor beta chains from one sample sequenced in a study of cytomegalovirus exposure and HLA in healthy donors. Only in-frame clones appear in the TCRdb table, and some are missing; sequencing was by immunoSEQ multiplex PCR. The table has around 200,000 clones, more than 65% seen once. The sample comprised PBMCs. The receptors derive from a woman younger than 35 in good health and CMV-seropositive.

The chain links TRBV5-4 to TRBJ1-2; tentatively, D is TRBD1 (6 bases). The CDR3 covers 13 residues. The V gene's germline CDR1 is SGHNT and CDR2 YYREEE (reference sequence). V was trimmed by 4 bases and J by 8 bases, leaving 15 bases between them. The CDR3 reads CASSPERGKGYTF. CDR3 DNA: TGTGCCAGCAGCCCGGAGAGGGGGAAAGGCTACACCTTC. Looking up the rest from reference TRBV5-4 and TRBJ1-2 gives the full variable domain: ETGVTQSPTHLIKTRGQQVTLRCSSQSGHNTVSWYQQALGQGPQFIFQYYREEENGRGNFPPRFSGLQFPNYSSELNVNALELDDSALYLCASSPERGKGYTFGSGTRLTVV.

The rearrangement links TRBV6-4 to TRBJ2-1, with 7 bases aligning to TRBD2. The CDR3 spans 12 residues. After removal of 4 bases from V and 13 bases from J, the junction contained 7 bases not matched to a gene. In germline, CDR1 is MRHNA, CDR2 SNTAGT. The CDR3 here is CASSASGGSQFF. CDR3 in DNA: TGTGCCAGCAGTGCATCCGGGGGGTCACAGTTCTTC.

The chain uses TRBV13 and TRBJ1-2, with TRBD1 matching over 12 bases. This CDR3 is built from 16 residues. Trimming took 3 bases from V and 3 from J; bases not matched to a gene: 5. Germline CDR1 and CDR2: PRHDT and FYEKMQ (reference sequence). The CDR3 DNA reads TGTGCCAGCAGCTTGGGACAGGGGGCTTTTCACTATGGCTACACCTTC. Residues: CASSLGQGAFHYGYTF.

V is TRBV6-1 and J is TRBJ2-1, with D perhaps TRBD1 (6 bases). V lost 2 bases and J lost 12, with 17 bases in between. The CDR3 loop spans 14 amino acids. Per germline, CDR1 MNHNS and CDR2 SASEGT. CDR3 bases: TGTGCCAGCAGTGAACAGCGACAGGAGGTTCGGCAGTTCTTC. Amino acids: CASSEQRQEVRQFF.

This chain uses TRBV5-1 with TRBJ1-5; D perhaps matches TRBD1 (5 bases). From germline, CDR1 is SGHRS and CDR2 YFSETQ. The CDR3 has 14 amino acids. V lost 0 bases and J lost 5, with 9 bases in between. In DNA form, the CDR3 reads TGCGCCAGCAGCTTGGTGACAGCCGATCAGCCCCAGCATTTT. Amino acid sequence: CASSLVTADQPQHF.

V gene TRBV27 combines with J gene TRBJ1-2, with 7 bases fitting TRBD1. The V segment lost 2 bases and the J segment 8 bases; nucleotides outside the gene matches: 11. CDR1 and CDR2 from the germline V gene are MNHEY and SMNVEV (reference sequence). The CDR3 loop spans 15 amino acids. The CDR3 bases are TGTGCCAGCAGTTTACTAGGGGGCGCAAAGGTCGGCTACACCTTC. Amino acid sequence: CASSLLGGAKVGYTF.

The chain employs TRBV9 and TRBJ2-3; D possibly corresponds to TRBD2 (6 bases). The ends were cut back, 2 bases at V and 4 bases at J, with 17 bases in the middle. Germline CDR1 SGDLS, CDR2 YYNGEE. CDR3 size: 16 residues. Written as DNA, the CDR3 is TGTGCCAGCAGCGTGGCGGGGCAGACGGGTGCAGATACGCAGTATTTT. It codes for CASSVAGQTGADTQYF.

The rearrangement uses TRBV5-6 and TRBJ2-7; tentatively, D is TRBD1 (6 bases). Germline V gene data show CDR1 as SGHDT and CDR2 as YYEEEE. The CDR3 length is 13 residues. With 2 bases removed from V and 6 bases from J, the gap between germline ends came to 12 bases. As DNA, the CDR3 is TGTGCCAGCAGCTTCCGGAGAGGGGGCGAGCAGTACTTC. Translation gives CASSFRRGGEQYF.

The gene calls are TRBV9 and TRBJ2-5; possibly TRBD1 for D (5 bases). CDR1 and CDR2 (germline): SGDLS, YYNGEE. Trimming pared 4 bases from V and 2 bases from J, leaving 15 bases between. The CDR3 totals 15 residues. Here the CDR3 DNA reads TGTGCCAGCAGCCCAGAGGTTAGACAGCAAGAGACCCAGTACTTC. Translated: CASSPEVRQQETQYF.

The chain couples TRBV5-1 to TRBJ2-5, with D uncertain. Trimming stripped 1 base from V and 5 bases from J, with 12 bases between. The length of the CDR3 is 14 residues. CDR1 and CDR2 (germline): SGHRS, YFSETQ. CDR3 protein: CASSLHLFGETQYF. The CDR3 nucleotides read TGCGCCAGCAGCTTGCATCTATTCGGGGAGACCCAGTACTTC.

The J gene is TRBJ1-1, the V gene TRBV4-2; the D gene is possibly TRBD1 (5 bases). The CDR3 is 15 residues long. V was shortened by 0 bases and J by 1 base, with 9 bases between the two germline ends. Looked up from germline, CDR1 is LGHNA and CDR2 is YNFKEQ. CDR3 in amino acids: CASSQEGRGNTEAFF. The DNA for the CDR3 is TGTGCCAGCAGCCAAGAGGGGAGGGGGAACACTGAAGCTTTCTTT.

This clone was seen only once. The DNA for the CDR3 is TGCAGCGTTGCTTTGGTGGAGGGGGAAAAACTGTTTTTT. Amino acid sequence: CSVALVEGEKLFF. V is TRBV29-1 and J is TRBJ1-4, with a possible D match to TRBD1 (5 bases). CDR1 is SQVTM, CDR2 ANQGSEA, per germline. The CDR3 contains 13 residues. Trimming took 4 bases from V and 8 from J, leaving 14 bases between them. The full variable domain, in which reference TRBV29-1 and TRBJ1-4 provide the parts outside the CDR3, is SAVISQKPSRDICQRGTSLTIQCQVDSQVTMMFWYRQQPGQSLTLIATANQGSEATYESGFVIDKFPISRPNLTFSTLTVSNMSPEDSSIYLCSVALVEGEKLFFGSGTQLSVL.

A few counts support this clone. This rearrangement joins TRBV5-1 to TRBJ2-7; D may be TRBD1 (6 bases). The V gene's germline CDR1 is SGHRS and CDR2 YFSETQ. The ends were cut back, 3 bases at V and 6 bases at J, with 22 bases in the middle. The CDR3 runs 16 residues. CDR3 nucleotide sequence: TGCGCCAGCAGCTCGACCTTTACAGGGACCTCGGGCGAGCAGTACTTC. Its protein product is CASSSTFTGTSGEQYF.

The V and J genes are TRBV9 and TRBJ1-4; D gene unclear. Germline V gene lookup returns CDR1 SGDLS and CDR2 YYNGEE. The CDR3 is 15 residues long. Written as DNA, the CDR3 is TGTGCTCCGGGTCGGCAGAATTCAACTAATGAAAAACTGTTTTTT. Amino acids: CAPGRQNSTNEKLFF.

The table lists this clone with a few counts. This chain joins TRBV7-9 and TRBJ2-7, with 8 bases matching TRBD2. CDR1 SEHNR and CDR2 FQNEAQ come from the germline V gene (reference sequence). CDR3 size: 15 residues. J lost 0 bases, V lost 4 bases, and 5 bases had no gene match. CDR3 sequence: CASSSRTSSSYEQYF. For the CDR3, the DNA is TGTGCCAGCAGCTCCCGGACTAGCAGCTCCTACGAGCAGTACTTC. Full variable domain (remainder filled in from reference TRBV7-9 and TRBJ2-7): DTGVSQNPRHKITKRGQNVTFRCDPISEHNRLYWYRQTLGQGPEFLTYFQNEAQLEKSRLLSDRFSAERPKGSFSTLEIQRTEQGDSAMYLCASSSRTSSSYEQYFGPGTRLTVT.

The genes are TRBV4-2 and TRBJ2-1; D may be TRBD2 (6 bases). Germline V gives CDR1 LGHNA, CDR2 YNFKEQ. Trimming stripped 1 base from V and 0 bases from J, with 7 bases between. CDR3 size: 15 residues. The CDR3 DNA follows: TGTGCCAGCAGCCAAGCGCGGGGCTCCTACAATGAGCAGTTCTTC. It specifies CASSQARGSYNEQFF.

The chain joins TRBV15 to TRBJ2-1; D unresolved. V lost 0 bases and J lost 10, with 7 bases in between. Germline V gives CDR1 LNHNV, CDR2 YYDKDF (reference sequence). This CDR3 is built from 12 residues. The CDR3 DNA is TGTGCCACCAGCAGAGATTGGGCCGAGCAGTTCTTC. Translated: CATSRDWAEQFF. Full variable domain (remainder filled in from reference TRBV15 and TRBJ2-1): DAMVIQNPRYQVTQFGKPVTLSCSQTLNHNVMYWYQQKSSQAPKLLFHYYDKDFNNEADTPDNFQSRRPNTSFCFLDIRSPGLGDTAMYLCATSRDWAEQFFGPGTRLTVL.

This rearrangement joins TRBV13 to TRBJ1-2; 10 nucleotides line up with TRBD1. V shed 4 bases and J 7 bases; nucleotides not matched to a gene: 9. The CDR3 length is 15 residues. Germline V gene sequence: CDR1 PRHDT, CDR2 FYEKMQ (reference sequence). CDR3 amino acids: CASSSTGTGEIGYTF. As DNA, the CDR3 is TGTGCCAGCAGCTCAACTGGGACAGGGGAAATTGGCTACACCTTC. The entire variable domain, with the rest obtained from reference TRBV13 and TRBJ1-2, is as follows: AAGVIQSPRHLIKEKRETATLKCYPIPRHDTVYWYQQGPGQDPQFLISFYEKMQSDKGSIPDRFSAQQFSDYHSELNMSSLELGDSALYFCASSSTGTGEIGYTFGSGTRLTVV.

This clone was observed a few times. The chain couples TRBV5-1 to TRBJ2-2; possibly TRBD2 for D (6 bases). V lost 5 bases to trimming and J lost 5 bases, with 13 bases between them. The CDR3 is made up of 14 amino acids. Germline V gives CDR1 SGHRS, CDR2 YFSETQ. The CDR3 region has the DNA TGCGCCAGCAGAGAGGCGGGGCGGACCGGGGAGCTGTTTTTT. Protein product: CASREAGRTGELFF.

This chain joins TRBV5-4 and TRBJ1-6; 7 positions agree with TRBD1. This CDR3 has 16 residues. The V gene end was trimmed by 4 bases and the J gene end by 7 bases; junction bases not matched to a gene: 11. Germline V gives CDR1 SGHNT, CDR2 YYREEE (reference sequence). CDR3 protein: CASSQYTGARNSPLHF. The DNA of the CDR3 is TGTGCCAGCAGCCAATATACAGGGGCGCGGAATTCACCCCTCCACTTT.

V is TRBV4-1 and J is TRBJ2-1, with D possibly TRBD1 on 5 matching bases. The CDR3 totals 18 residues. Germline V gene sequence: CDR1 MGHRA, CDR2 YSYEKL. Trimming stripped 0 bases from V and 3 bases from J, with 18 bases between. The CDR3 loop is CASSQESMGLTFYNEQFF. CDR3 in DNA: TGCGCCAGCAGCCAAGAAAGTATGGGGCTGACATTCTACAATGAGCAGTTCTTC.

Here the CDR3 reads CASSSDRHSYEQYF. The DNA of the CDR3 is TGTGCCAGCAGCTCGGACAGACACTCCTACGAGCAGTACTTC. The J gene is TRBJ2-7, the V gene TRBV7-9; D perhaps matches TRBD1 (6 bases). Germline V gene data show CDR1 as SEHNR and CDR2 as FQNEAQ (reference sequence). V was trimmed by 4 bases and J by 0 bases, leaving 10 bases between them. There are 14 residues in the CDR3. The full variable domain, with the rest looked up from reference TRBV7-9 and TRBJ2-7, is DTGVSQNPRHKITKRGQNVTFRCDPISEHNRLYWYRQTLGQGPEFLTYFQNEAQLEKSRLLSDRFSAERPKGSFSTLEIQRTEQGDSAMYLCASSSDRHSYEQYFGPGTRLTVT.